The source of this T cell receptor (beta chain) is a study of lung T cells in sarcoidosis with Löfgren's syndrome. As for the study in general: Löfgren's syndrome patients were the main repertoire analysis focus.

TCRdb fed the reads into MiXCR, producing one record per CDR3 protein. The table records 60,000 to 70,000 distinct CDR3 sequences, roughly 20% of them present only once. Study observations and caveats: Versus controls, Löfgren's syndrome patients reportedly showed TRAV12-1 and TRBV2 as most expanded. Shared TRAV12-1 and TRBV2 CDR3 motifs were reported across several patients.

In germline, CDR1 is SNHLY, CDR2 FYNNEI. V gave up 7 bases and J gave up 2 bases, with 15 bases separating them. The CDR3 sequence is 14 residues long. As for this clonotype: No antigen is known for it. This may be a read error: a much more frequent sequence differs by one nucleotide.

The sample was CD4+ T cells from PBMCs. The TCR sequence derives from a human donor with sarcoidosis (Löfgren's syndrome or another form), or a control subject (not recorded which). The chain recombines TRBV2 with TRBJ2-7; a possible D gene is TRBD1 (6 bases). CDR3 sequence reads: CASNGQRHAYEQYF. The CDR3 DNA follows: TGTGCCAGCAACGGACAGAGGCACGCCTACGAGCAGTACTTC. Drawing the rest from reference TRBV2 and TRBJ2-7, the complete variable domain is EPEVTQTPSHQVTQMGQEVILRCVPISNHLYFYWYRQILGQKVEFLVSFYNNEISEKSEIFDDQFSVERPDGSNFTLKIRSTKLEDSAMYFCASNGQRHAYEQYFGPGTRLTVT.